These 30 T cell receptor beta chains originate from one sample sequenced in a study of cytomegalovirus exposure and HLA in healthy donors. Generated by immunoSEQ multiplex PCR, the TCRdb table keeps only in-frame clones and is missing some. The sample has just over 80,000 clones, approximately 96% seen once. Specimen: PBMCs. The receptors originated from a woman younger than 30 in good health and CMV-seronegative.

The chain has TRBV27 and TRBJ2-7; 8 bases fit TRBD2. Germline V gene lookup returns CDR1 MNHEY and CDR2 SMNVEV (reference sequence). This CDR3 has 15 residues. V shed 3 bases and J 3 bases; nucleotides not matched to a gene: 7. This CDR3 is CASSFSLLAGYEQYF. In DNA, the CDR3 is TGTGCCAGCAGTTTTTCCCTCCTAGCGGGCTACGAGCAGTACTTC.

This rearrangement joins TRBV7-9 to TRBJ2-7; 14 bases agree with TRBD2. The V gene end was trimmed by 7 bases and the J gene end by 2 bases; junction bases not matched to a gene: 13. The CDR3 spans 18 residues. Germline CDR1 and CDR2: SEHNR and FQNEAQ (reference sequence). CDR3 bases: TGTGCCAGCATCCCCCGGACTAGCGGGAGGACATCCGCCTACGAGCAGTACTTC. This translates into CASIPRTSGRTSAYEQYF.

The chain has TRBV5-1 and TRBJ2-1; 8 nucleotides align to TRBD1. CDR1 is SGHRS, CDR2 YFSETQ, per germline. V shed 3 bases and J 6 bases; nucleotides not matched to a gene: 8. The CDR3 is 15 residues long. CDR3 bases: TGCGCCAGCAGCTCAGGACAGGGATTAAGCAATGAGCAGTTCTTC. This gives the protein CASSSGQGLSNEQFF.

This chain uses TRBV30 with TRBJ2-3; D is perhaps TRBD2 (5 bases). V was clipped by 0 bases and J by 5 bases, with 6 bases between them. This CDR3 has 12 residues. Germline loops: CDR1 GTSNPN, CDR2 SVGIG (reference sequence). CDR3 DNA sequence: TGTGCCTGGAGTGTAGAGGGAGATACGCAGTATTTT. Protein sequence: CAWSVEGDTQYF. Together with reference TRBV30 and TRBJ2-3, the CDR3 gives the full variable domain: SQTIHQWPATLVQPVGSPLSLECTVEGTSNPNLYWYRQAAGRGLQLLFYSVGIGQISSEVPQNLSASRPQDRQFILSSKKLLLSDSGFYLCAWSVEGDTQYFGPGTRLTVL.

DNA for the CDR3: TGCGCCAGCACCCCGGAGGTATCGGGCGGGGAGCTGTTTTTT. Translation: CASTPEVSGGELFF. The chain links TRBV5-1 to TRBJ2-2, with a tentative D call TRBD2 (5 bases). Between the trimmed V and J ends, which lost 6 bases and 7 bases, there was a span of 16 bases. CDR1 is SGHRS and CDR2 is YFSETQ in the germline V gene. The CDR3 totals 14 residues.

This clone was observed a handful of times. The CDR3 bases are TGTGCCAGTAGCTTACGAGGGTCCAGTGAAGCTTTCTTT. This translates into CASSLRGSSEAFF. The chain has TRBV19 and TRBJ1-1; D not certain. V gave up 6 bases and J gave up 7 bases, with 15 bases separating them. CDR3 length equals 13 residues. Germline assignment: CDR1 LNHDA and CDR2 SQIVND (reference sequence).

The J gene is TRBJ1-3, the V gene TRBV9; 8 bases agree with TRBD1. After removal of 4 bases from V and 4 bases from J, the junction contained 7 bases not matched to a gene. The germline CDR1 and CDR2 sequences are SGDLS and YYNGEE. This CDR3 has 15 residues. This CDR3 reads CASSNYRDRGNTIYF. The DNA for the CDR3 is TGTGCCAGCAGCAACTATAGGGACAGGGGAAACACCATATATTTT.

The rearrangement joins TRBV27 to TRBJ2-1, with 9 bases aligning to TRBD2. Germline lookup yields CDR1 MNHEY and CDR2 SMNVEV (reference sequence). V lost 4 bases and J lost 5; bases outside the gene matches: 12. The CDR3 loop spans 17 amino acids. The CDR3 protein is CASSSPSRGGRDNEQFF. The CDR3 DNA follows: TGTGCCAGCAGTTCCCCGTCGCGGGGCGGGAGGGACAATGAGCAGTTCTTC.

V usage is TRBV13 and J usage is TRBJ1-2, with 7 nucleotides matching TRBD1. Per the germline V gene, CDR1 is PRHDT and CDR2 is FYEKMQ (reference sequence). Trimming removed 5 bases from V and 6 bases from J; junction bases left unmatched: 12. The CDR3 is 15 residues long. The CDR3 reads CASSPGGHPRDGYTF. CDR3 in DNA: TGTGCCAGCAGCCCAGGGGGGCACCCAAGAGATGGCTACACCTTC.

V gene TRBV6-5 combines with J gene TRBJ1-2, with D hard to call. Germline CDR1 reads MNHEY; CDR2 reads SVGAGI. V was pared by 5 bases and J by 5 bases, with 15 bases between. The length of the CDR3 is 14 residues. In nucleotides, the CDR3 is TGTGCCAGCAGTAAGGTCGGGATCAGTTATGGCTACACCTTC. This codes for CASSKVGISYGYTF.

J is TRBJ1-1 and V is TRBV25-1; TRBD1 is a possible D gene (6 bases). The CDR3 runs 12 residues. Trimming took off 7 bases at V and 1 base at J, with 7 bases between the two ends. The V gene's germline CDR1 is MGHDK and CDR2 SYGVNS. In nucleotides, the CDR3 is TGTGCCAGCAAACAGGGGAACACTGAAGCTTTCTTT. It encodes CASKQGNTEAFF.

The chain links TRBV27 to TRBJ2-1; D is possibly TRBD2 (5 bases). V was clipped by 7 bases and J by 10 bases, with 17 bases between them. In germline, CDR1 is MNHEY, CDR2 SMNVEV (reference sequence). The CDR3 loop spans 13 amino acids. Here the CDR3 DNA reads TGTGCCAGCATTCACTCCGCGGGTGGGGAGCAGTTCTTC. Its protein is CASIHSAGGEQFF.

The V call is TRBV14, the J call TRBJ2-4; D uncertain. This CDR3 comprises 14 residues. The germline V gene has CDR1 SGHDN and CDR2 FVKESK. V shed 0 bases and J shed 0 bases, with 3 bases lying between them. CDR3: CASSQDLAKNIQYF. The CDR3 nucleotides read TGTGCCAGCAGCCAAGACCTAGCCAAAAACATTCAGTACTTC. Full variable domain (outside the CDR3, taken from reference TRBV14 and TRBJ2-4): EAGVTQFPSHSVIEKGQTVTLRCDPISGHDNLYWYRRVMGKEIKFLLHFVKESKQDESGMPNNRFLAERTGGTYSTLKVQPAELEDSGVYFCASSQDLAKNIQYFGAGTRLSVL.

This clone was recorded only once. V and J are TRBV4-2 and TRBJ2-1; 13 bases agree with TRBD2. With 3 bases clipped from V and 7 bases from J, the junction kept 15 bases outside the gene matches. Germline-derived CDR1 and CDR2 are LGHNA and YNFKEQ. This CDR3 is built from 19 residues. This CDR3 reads CASSQDAPGLAGIRNEQFF. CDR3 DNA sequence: TGTGCCAGCAGCCAGGACGCCCCGGGACTAGCGGGGATTAGAAATGAGCAGTTCTTC.

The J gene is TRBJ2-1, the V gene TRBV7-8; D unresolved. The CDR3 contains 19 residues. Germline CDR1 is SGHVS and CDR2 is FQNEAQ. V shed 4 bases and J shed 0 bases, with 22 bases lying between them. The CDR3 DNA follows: TGTGCCAGCAGCTCTCCTCTCACTTTAGCCCATAGCTCCTACAATGAGCAGTTCTTC. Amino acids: CASSSPLTLAHSSYNEQFF.

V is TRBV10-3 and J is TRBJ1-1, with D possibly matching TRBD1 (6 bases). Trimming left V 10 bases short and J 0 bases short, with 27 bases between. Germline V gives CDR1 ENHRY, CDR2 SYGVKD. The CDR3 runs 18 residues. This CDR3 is CATSSPGQSELMNTEAFF. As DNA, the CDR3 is TGTGCCACCTCATCTCCCGGACAGTCAGAATTGATGAACACTGAAGCTTTCTTT.

The CDR3 region is CAQSSQVGQGLYSNQPQHF. The CDR3 bases are TGTGCCCAGTCTAGTCAGGTCGGACAGGGACTTTATAGCAATCAGCCCCAGCATTTT. The chain links TRBV19 to TRBJ1-5; 8 nucleotides align to TRBD1. The CDR3 length is 19 residues. Germline CDR1 is LNHDA and CDR2 is SQIVND (reference sequence). J lost 0 bases, V lost 11 bases, and 21 bases had no gene match.

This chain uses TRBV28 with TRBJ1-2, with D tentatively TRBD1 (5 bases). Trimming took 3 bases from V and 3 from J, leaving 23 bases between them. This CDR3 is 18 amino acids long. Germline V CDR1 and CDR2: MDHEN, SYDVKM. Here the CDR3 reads CASSFLAASLPRDYGYTF. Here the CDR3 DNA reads TGTGCCAGCAGTTTTCTTGCAGCTTCATTACCCAGGGACTATGGCTACACCTTC.

In DNA form, the CDR3 reads TGTGCCAGCAGCTTAGGCGGGACCCAGGAGACCCAGTACTTC. It is translated as CASSLGGTQETQYF. V gene TRBV7-2 combines with J gene TRBJ2-5; D perhaps matches TRBD2 (6 bases). The germline V and J ends were trimmed by 1 base and 5 bases, with 11 bases remaining between them. The CDR3 runs to 14 residues. Germline assignment: CDR1 SGHTA and CDR2 FQGNSA. Full variable domain (missing parts from reference TRBV7-2 and TRBJ2-5): GAGVSQSPSNKVTEKGKDVELRCDPISGHTALYWYRQSLGQGLEFLIYFQGNSAPDKSGLPSDRFSAERTGGSVSTLTIQRTQQEDSAVYLCASSLGGTQETQYFGPGTRLLVL.

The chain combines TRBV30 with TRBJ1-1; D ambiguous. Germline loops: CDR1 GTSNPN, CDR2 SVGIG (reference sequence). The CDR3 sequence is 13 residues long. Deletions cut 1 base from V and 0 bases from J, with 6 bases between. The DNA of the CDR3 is TGTGCCTGGAGTGATCAGATGAACACTGAAGCTTTCTTT. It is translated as CAWSDQMNTEAFF.

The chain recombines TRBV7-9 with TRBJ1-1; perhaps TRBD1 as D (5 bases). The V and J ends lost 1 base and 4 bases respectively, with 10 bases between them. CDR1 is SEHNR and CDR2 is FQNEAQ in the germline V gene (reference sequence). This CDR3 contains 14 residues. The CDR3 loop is CASSLVRQGTEAFF. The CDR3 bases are TGTGCCAGCAGCTTAGTGAGGCAGGGCACTGAAGCTTTCTTT.

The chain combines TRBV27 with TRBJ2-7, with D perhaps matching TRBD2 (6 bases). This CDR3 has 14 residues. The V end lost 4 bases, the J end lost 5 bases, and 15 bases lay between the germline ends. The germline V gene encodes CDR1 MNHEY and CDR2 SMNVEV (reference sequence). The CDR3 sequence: CASSSMTSSHEQYF. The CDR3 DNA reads TGTGCCAGCAGTTCAATGACTAGTTCCCACGAGCAGTACTTC.

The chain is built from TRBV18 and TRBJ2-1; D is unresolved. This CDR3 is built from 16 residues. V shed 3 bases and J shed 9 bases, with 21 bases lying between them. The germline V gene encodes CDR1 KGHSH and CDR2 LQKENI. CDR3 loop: CASSPQSSSVVTEQFF. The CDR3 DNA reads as TGTGCCAGCTCACCTCAGTCCTCATCTGTTGTCACTGAGCAGTTCTTC. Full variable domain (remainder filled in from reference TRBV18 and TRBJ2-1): NAGVMQNPRHLVRRRGQEARLRCSPMKGHSHVYWYRQLPEEGLKFMVYLQKENIIDESGMPKERFSAEFPKEGPSILRIQQVVRGDSAAYFCASSPQSSSVVTEQFFGPGTRLTVL.

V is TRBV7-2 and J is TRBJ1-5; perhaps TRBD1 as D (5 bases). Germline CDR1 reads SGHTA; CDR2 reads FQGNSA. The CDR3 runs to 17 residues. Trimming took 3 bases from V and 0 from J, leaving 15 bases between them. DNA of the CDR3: TGTGCCAGCAGCTTCCTACAGGATTCCTATAGCAATCAGCCCCAGCATTTT. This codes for CASSFLQDSYSNQPQHF.

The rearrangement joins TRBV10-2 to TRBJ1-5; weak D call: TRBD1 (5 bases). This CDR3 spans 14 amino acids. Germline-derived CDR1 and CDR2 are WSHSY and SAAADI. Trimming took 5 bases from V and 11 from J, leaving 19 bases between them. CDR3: CASSTTALRGAQHF. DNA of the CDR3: TGCGCCAGCAGTACGACAGCCTTGCGGGGAGCCCAGCATTTT.

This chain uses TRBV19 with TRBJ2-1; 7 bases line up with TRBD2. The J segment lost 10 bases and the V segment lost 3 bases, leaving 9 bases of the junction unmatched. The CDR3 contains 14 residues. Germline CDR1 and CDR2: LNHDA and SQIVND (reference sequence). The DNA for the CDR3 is TGTGCCAGTAGTATTAGCGGGCGACTACAGGAGCAGTTCTTC. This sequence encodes CASSISGRLQEQFF.

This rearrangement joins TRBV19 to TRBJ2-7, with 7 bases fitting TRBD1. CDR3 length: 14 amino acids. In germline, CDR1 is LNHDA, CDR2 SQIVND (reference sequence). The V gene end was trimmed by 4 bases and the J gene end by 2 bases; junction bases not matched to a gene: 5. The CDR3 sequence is CASSREQGTYEQYF. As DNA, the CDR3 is TGTGCCAGTAGTAGGGAACAGGGGACCTACGAGCAGTACTTC.

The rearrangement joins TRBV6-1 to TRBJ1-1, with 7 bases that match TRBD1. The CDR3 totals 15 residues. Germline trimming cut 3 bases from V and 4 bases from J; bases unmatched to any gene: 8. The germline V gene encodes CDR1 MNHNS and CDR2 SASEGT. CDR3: CASSEATGWVTEAFF. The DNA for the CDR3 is TGTGCCAGCAGTGAGGCGACAGGGTGGGTCACTGAAGCTTTCTTT.

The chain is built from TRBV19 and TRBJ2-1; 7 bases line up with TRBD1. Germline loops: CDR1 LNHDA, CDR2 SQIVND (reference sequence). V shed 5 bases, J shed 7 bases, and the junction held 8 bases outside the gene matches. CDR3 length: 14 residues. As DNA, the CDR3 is TGTGCCAGTAGTGTGACAGGGAATGTAAATGAGCAGTTCTTC. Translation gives CASSVTGNVNEQFF.

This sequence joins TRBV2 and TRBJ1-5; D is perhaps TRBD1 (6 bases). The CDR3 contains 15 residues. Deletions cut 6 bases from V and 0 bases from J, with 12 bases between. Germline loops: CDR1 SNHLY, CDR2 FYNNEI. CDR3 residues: CASREQGISNQPQHF. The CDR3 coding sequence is TGTGCCAGCAGGGAACAGGGAATTAGCAATCAGCCCCAGCATTTT. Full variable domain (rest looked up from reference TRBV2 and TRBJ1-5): EPEVTQTPSHQVTQMGQEVILRCVPISNHLYFYWYRQILGQKVEFLVSFYNNEISEKSEIFDDQFSVERPDGSNFTLKIRSTKLEDSAMYFCASREQGISNQPQHFGDGTRLSIL.